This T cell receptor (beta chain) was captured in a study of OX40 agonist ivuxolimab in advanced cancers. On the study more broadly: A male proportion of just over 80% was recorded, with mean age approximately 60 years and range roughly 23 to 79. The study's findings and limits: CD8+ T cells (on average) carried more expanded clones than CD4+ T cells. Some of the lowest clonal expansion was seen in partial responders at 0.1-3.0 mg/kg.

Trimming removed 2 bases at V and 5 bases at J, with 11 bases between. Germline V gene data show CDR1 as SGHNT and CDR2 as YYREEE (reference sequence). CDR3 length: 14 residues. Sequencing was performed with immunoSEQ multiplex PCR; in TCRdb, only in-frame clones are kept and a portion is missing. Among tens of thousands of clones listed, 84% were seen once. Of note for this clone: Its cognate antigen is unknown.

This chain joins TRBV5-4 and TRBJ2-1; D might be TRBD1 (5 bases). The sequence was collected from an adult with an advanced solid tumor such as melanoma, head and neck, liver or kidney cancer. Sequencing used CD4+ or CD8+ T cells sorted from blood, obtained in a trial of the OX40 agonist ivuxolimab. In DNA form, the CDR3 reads TGTGCCAGCAGCTTCGTATTACAGGACAATGAGCAGTTCTTC. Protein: CASSFVLQDNEQFF.